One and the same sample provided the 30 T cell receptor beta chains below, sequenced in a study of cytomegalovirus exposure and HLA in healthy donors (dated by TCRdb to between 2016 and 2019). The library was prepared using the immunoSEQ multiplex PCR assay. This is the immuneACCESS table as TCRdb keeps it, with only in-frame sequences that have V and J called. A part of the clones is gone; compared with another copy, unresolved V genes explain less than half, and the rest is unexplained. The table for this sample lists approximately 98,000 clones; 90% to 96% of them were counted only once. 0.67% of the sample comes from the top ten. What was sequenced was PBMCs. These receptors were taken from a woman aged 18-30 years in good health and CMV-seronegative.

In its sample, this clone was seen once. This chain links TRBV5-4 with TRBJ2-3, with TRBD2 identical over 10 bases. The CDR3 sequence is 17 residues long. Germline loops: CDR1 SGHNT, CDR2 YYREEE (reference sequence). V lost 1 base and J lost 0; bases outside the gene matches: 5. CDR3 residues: CASSLYSGGLSTDTQYF. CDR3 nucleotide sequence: TGTGCCAGCAGCTTGTATAGCGGGGGGCTAAGCACAGATACGCAGTATTTT. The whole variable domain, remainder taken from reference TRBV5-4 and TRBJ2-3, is ETGVTQSPTHLIKTRGQQVTLRCSSQSGHNTVSWYQQALGQGPQFIFQYYREEENGRGNFPPRFSGLQFPNYSSELNVNALELDDSALYLCASSLYSGGLSTDTQYFGPGTRLTVL.

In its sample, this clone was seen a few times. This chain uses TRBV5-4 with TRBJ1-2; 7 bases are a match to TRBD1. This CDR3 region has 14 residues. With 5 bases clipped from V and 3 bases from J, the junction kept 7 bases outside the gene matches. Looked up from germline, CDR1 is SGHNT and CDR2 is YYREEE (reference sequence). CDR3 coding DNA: TGTGCCAGCAGGTTAGGGGGCTTTGACTATGGCTACACCTTC. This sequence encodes CASRLGGFDYGYTF.

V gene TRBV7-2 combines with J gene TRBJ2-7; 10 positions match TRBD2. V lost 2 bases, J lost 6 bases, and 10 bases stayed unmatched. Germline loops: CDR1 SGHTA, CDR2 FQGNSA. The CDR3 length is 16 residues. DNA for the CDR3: TGTGCCAGCAGCTTAATAGGGAGCGGGGGGGCCTCCGAGCAGTACTTC. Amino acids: CASSLIGSGGASEQYF.

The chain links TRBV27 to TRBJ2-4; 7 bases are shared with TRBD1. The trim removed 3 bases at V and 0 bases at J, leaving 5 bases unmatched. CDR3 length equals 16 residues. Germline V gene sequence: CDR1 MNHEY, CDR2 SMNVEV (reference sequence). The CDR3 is CASSFEGALAKNIQYF. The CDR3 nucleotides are TGTGCCAGCAGTTTCGAGGGGGCTTTAGCCAAAAACATTCAGTACTTC.

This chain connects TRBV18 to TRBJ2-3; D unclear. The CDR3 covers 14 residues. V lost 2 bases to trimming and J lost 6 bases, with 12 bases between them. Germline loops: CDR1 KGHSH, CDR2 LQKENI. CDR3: CASSPVPGWDTQYF. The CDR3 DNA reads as TGTGCCAGCTCACCAGTACCCGGGTGGGATACGCAGTATTTT.

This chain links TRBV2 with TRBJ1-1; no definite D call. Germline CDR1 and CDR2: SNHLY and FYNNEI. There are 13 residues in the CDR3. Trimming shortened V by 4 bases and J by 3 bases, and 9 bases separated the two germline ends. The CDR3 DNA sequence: TGTGCCAGCAGTGTAGGTCTAGACACTGAAGCTTTCTTT. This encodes CASSVGLDTEAFF.

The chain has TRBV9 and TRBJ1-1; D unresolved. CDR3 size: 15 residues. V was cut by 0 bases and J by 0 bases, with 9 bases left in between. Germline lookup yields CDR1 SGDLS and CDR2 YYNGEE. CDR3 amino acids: CASSVGGFMNTEAFF. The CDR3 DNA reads TGTGCCAGCAGCGTAGGCGGGTTCATGAACACTGAAGCTTTCTTT.

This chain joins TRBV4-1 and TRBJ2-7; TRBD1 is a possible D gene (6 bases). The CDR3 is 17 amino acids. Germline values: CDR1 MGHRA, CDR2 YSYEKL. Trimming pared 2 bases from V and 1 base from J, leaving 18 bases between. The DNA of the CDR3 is TGCGCCAGCAGCCAAACACCGACAGGAGCCATATCCTACGAGCAGTACTTC. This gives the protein CASSQTPTGAISYEQYF.

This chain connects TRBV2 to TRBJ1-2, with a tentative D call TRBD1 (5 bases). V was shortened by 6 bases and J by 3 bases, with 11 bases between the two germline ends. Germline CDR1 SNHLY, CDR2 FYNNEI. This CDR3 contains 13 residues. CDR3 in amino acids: CASRGRDYYGYTF. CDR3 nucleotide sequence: TGTGCCAGCAGAGGACGGGACTACTATGGCTACACCTTC.

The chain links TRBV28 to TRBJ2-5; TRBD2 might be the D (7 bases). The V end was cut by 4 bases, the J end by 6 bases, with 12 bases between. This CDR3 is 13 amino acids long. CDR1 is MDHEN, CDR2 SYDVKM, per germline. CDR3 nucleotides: TGTGCCAGCAGTTCCGGGGGGCCAAAGACCCAGTACTTC. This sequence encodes CASSSGGPKTQYF.

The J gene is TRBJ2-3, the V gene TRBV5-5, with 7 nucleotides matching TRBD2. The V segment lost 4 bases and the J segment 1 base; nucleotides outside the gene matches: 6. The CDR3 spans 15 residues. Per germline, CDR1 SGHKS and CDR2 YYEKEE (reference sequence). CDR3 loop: CASSDEGGGTDTQYF. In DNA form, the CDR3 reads TGTGCCAGCAGCGACGAGGGAGGGGGCACAGATACGCAGTATTTT.

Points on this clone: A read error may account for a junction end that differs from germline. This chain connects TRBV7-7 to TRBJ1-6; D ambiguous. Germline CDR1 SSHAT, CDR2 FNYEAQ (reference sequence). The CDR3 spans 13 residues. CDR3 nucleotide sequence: TGTGCTAGCAGCCTCCGGGTCGACGCACCCCTCCACTTT. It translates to CASSLRVDAPLHF.

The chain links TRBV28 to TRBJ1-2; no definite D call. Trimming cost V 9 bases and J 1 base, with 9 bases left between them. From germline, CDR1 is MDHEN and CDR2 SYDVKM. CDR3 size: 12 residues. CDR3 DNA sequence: TGTGCCAGTAATTCGGGTAACTATGGCTACACCTTC. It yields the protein CASNSGNYGYTF.

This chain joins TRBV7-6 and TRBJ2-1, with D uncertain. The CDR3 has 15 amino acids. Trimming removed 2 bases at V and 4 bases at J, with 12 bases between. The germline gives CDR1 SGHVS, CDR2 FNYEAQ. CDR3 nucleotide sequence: TGTGCCAGCAGCTTACACATTTCGGGTTACAATGAGCAGTTCTTC. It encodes CASSLHISGYNEQFF. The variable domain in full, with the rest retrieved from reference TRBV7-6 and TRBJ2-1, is GAGVSQSPRYKVTKRGQDVALRCDPISGHVSLYWYRQALGQGPEFLTYFNYEAQQDKSGLPNDRFSAERPEGSISTLTIQRTEQRDSAMYRCASSLHISGYNEQFFGPGTRLTVL.

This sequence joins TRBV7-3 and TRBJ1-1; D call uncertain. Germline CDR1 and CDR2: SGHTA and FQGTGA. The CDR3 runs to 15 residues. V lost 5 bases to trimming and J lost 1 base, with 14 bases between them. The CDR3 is CASSRDTDTNTEAFF. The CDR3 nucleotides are TGTGCCAGCAGCCGTGACACAGACACGAACACTGAAGCTTTCTTT.

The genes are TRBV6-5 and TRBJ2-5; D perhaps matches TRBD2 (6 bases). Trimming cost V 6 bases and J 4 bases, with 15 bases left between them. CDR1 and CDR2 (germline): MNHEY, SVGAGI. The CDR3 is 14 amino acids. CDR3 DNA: TGTGCCAGCAGCCGACTCATTAGCGGAGAGACCCAGTACTTC. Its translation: CASSRLISGETQYF.

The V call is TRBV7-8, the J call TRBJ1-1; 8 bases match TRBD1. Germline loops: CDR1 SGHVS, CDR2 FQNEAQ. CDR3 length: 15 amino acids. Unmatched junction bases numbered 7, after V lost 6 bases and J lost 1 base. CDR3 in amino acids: CASRETGATNTEAFF. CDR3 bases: TGTGCCAGCAGAGAGACAGGGGCGACGAACACTGAAGCTTTCTTT.

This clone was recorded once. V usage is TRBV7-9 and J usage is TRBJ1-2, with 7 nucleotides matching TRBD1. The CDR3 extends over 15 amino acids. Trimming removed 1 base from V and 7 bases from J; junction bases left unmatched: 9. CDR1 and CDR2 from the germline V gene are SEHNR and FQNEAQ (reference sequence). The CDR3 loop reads CASSLGRQGKGGYTF. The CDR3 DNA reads TGTGCCAGCAGCTTAGGAAGACAGGGCAAAGGTGGCTACACCTTC.

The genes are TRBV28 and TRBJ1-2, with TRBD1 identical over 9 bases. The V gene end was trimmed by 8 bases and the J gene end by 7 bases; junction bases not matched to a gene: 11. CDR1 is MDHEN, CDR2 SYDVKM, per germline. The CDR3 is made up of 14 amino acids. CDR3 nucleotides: TGTGCCAGCTTCCCCTGGACAGGGGAGGTTGGCTACACCTTC. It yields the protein CASFPWTGEVGYTF.

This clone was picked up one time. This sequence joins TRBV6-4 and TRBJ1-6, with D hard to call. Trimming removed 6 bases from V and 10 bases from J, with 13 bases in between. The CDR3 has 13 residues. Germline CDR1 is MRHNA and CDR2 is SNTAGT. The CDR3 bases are TGTGCCAGCAGGAACCTAGCTAGGTCACCCCTCCACTTT. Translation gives CASRNLARSPLHF.

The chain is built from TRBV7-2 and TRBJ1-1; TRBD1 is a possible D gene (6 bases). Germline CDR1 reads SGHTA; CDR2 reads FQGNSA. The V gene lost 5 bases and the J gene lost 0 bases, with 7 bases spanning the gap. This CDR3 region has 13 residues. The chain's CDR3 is CASSRDMNTEAFF. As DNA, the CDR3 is TGTGCCAGCAGCCGGGACATGAACACTGAAGCTTTCTTT.

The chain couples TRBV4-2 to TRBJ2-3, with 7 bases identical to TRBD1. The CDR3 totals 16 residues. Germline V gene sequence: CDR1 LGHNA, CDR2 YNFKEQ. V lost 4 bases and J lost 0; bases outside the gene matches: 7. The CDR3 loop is CASSLRQGLSTDTQYF. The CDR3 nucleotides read TGTGCCAGCAGCCTGAGACAGGGATTGAGCACAGATACGCAGTATTTT.

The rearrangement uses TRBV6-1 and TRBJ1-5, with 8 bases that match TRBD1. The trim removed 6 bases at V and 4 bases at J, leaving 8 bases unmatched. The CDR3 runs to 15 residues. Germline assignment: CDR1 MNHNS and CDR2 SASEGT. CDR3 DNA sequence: TGTGCCAGCAGCGTCCAGGGGGCTGGGAATCAGCCCCAGCATTTT. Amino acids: CASSVQGAGNQPQHF.

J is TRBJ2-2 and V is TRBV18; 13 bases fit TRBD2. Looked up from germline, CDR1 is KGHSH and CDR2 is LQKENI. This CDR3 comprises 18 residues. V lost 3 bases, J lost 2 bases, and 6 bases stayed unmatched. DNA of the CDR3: TGTGCCAGCTCACCCGGACTAGCGGGGGCCTCCAACACCGGGGAGCTGTTTTTT. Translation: CASSPGLAGASNTGELFF.

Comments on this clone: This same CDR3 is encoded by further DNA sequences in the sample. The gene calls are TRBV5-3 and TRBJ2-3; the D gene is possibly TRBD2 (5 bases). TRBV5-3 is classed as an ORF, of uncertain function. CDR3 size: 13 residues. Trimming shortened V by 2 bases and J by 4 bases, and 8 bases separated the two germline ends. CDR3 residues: CARSLGGADTQYF. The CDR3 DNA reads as TGTGCCAGAAGCTTAGGAGGCGCAGATACGCAGTATTTT.

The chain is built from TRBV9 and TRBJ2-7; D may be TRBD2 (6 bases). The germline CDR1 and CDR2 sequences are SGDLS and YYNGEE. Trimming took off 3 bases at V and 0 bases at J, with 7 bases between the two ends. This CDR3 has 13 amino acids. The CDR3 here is CASSGGDSYEQYF. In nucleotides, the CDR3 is TGTGCCAGCAGCGGGGGGGACTCCTACGAGCAGTACTTC.

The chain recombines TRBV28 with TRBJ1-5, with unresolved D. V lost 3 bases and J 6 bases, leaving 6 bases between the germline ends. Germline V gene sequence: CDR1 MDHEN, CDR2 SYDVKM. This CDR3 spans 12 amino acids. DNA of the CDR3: TGTGCCAGCAGTTTGAGGGTTCAGCCCCAGCATTTT. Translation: CASSLRVQPQHF.

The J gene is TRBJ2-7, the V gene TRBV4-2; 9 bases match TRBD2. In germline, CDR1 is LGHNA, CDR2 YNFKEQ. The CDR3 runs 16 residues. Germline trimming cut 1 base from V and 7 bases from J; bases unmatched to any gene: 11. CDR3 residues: CASSQGAGGRRGEQYF. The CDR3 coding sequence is TGTGCCAGCAGCCAAGGGGCGGGGGGGCGAAGGGGAGAGCAGTACTTC.

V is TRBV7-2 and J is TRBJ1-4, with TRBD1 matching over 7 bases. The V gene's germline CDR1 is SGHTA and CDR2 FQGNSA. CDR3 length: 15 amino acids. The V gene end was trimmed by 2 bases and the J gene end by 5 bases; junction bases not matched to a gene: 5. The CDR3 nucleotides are TGTGCCAGCAGCTTAAGGTCAGGGGGAAATGAAAAACTGTTTTTT. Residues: CASSLRSGGNEKLFF.

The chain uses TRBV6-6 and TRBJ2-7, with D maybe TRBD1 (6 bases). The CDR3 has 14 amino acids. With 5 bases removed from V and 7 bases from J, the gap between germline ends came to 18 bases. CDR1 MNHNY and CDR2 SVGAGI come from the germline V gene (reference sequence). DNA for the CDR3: TGTGCCAGCAGTCCCGGACAGCCATCGGTAGAGCAGTACTTC. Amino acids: CASSPGQPSVEQYF.